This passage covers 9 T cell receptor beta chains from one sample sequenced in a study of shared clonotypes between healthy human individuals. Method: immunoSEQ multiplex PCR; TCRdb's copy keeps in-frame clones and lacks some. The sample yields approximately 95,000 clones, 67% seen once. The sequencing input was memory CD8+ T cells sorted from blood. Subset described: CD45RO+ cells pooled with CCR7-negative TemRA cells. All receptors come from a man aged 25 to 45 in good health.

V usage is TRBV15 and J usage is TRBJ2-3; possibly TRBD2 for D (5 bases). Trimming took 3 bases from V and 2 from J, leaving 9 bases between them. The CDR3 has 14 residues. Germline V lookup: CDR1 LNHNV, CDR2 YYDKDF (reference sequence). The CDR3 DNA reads TGTGCCACCAGCAGTGAGGGTGACACAGATACGCAGTATTTT. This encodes CATSSEGDTDTQYF.

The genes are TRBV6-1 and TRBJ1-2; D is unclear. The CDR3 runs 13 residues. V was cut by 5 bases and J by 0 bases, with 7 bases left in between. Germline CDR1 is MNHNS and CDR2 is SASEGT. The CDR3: CASSPIANYGYTF. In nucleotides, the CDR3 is TGTGCCAGCAGTCCCATCGCTAACTATGGCTACACCTTC.

CDR3: CASNPGGAAAYTEAFF. The CDR3 region has the DNA TGTGCCAGCAACCCCGGCGGGGCGGCGGCGTACACTGAAGCTTTCTTT. The chain couples TRBV5-4 to TRBJ1-1, with D perhaps matching TRBD1 (5 bases). V shed 6 bases and J shed 3 bases, with 21 bases lying between them. This CDR3 comprises 16 residues. CDR1 is SGHNT and CDR2 is YYREEE in the germline V gene (reference sequence). The complete variable domain, with remaining parts taken from reference TRBV5-4 and TRBJ1-1, reads ETGVTQSPTHLIKTRGQQVTLRCSSQSGHNTVSWYQQALGQGPQFIFQYYREEENGRGNFPPRFSGLQFPNYSSELNVNALELDDSALYLCASNPGGAAAYTEAFFGQGTRLTVV.

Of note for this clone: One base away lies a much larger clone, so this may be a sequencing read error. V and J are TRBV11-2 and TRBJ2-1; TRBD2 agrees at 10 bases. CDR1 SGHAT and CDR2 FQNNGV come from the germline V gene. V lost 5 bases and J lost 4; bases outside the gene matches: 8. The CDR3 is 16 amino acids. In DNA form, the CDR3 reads TGTGCCAGCAGCCAAATGACTAGCGGGCTATACAATGAGCAGTTCTTC. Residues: CASSQMTSGLYNEQFF.

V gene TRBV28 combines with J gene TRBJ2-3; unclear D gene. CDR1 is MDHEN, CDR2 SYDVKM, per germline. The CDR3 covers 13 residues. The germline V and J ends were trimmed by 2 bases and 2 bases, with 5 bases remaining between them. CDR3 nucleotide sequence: TGTGCCAGCAGTTTAGGTAACACAGATACGCAGTATTTT. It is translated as CASSLGNTDTQYF.

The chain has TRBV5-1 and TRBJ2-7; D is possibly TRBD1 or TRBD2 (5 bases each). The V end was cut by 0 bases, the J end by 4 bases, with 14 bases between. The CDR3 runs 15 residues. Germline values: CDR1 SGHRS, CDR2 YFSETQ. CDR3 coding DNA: TGCGCCAGCAGCTTGGCGGGGACCGGACCTTACGAGCAGTACTTC. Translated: CASSLAGTGPYEQYF.

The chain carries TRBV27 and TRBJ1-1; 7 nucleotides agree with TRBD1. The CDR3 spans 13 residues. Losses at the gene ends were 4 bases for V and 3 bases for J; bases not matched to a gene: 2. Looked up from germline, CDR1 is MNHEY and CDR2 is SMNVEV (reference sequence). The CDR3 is CASSSTGYTEAFF. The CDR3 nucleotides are TGTGCCAGCAGTTCGACAGGGTACACTGAAGCTTTCTTT.

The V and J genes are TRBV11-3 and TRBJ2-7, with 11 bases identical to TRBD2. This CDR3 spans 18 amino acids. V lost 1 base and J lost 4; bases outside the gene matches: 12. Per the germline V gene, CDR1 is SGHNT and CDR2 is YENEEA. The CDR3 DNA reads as TGTGCCAGCAGCTTAGCATCTAGCGGGAGGTGGGTTCCATACGAGCAGTACTTC. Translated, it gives CASSLASSGRWVPYEQYF.

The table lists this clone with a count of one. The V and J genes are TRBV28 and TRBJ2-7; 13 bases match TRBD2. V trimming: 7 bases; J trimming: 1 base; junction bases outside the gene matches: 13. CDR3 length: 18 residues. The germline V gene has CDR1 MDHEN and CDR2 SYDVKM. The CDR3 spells CASTAGTSGIPSSYEQYF. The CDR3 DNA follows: TGTGCCAGCACCGCGGGGACTAGCGGGATTCCATCATCCTACGAGCAGTACTTC.